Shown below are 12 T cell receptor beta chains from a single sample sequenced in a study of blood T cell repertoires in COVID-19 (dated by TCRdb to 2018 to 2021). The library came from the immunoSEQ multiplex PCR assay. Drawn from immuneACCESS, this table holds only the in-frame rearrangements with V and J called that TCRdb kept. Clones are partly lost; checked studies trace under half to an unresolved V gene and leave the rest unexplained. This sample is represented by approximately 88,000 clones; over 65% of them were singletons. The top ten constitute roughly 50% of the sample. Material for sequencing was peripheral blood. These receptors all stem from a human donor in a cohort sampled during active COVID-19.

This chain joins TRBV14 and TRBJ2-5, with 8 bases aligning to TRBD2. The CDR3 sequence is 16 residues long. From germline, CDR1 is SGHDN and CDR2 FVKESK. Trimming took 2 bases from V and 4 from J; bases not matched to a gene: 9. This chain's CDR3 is CASSQLTTLAGETQYF. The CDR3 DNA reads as TGTGCCAGCAGCCAACTTACTACGCTAGCGGGAGAGACCCAGTACTTC.

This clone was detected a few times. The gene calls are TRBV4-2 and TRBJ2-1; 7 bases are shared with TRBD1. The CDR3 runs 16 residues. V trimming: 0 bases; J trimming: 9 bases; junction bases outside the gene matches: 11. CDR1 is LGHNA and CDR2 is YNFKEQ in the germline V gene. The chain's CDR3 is CASSQDHLGGKGEQFF. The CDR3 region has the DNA TGTGCCAGCAGCCAAGATCACCTAGGGGGCAAGGGTGAGCAGTTCTTC.

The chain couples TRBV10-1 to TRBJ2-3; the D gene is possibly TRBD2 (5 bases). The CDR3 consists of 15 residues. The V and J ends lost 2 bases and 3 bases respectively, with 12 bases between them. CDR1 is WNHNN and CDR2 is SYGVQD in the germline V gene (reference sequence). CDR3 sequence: CASSEITRRTDTQYF. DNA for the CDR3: TGCGCCAGCAGTGAGATTACTAGGAGGACAGATACGCAGTATTTT.

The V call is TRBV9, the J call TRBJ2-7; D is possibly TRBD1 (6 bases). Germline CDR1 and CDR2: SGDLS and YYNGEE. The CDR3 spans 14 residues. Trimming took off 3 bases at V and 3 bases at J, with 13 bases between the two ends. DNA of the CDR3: TGTGCCAGCAGCGAGAGGGGGAGCTTCTACGAGCAGTACTTC. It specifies CASSERGSFYEQYF.

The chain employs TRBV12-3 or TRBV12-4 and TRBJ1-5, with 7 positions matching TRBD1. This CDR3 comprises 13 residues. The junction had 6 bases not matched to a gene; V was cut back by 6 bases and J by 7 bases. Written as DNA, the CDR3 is TGTGCCAGCAGGACAGGGAGAATCCAGCCCCAGCATTTT. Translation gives CASRTGRIQPQHF.

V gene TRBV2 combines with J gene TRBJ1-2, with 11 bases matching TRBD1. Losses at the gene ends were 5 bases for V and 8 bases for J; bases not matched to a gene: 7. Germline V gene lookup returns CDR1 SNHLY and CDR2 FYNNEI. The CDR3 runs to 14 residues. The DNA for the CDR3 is TGTGCCAGCAGTCAAAGCGGGACAGGGGGAGGCTACACCTTC. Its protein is CASSQSGTGGGYTF. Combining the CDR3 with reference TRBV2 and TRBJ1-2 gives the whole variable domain EPEVTQTPSHQVTQMGQEVILRCVPISNHLYFYWYRQILGQKVEFLVSFYNNEISEKSEIFDDQFSVERPDGSNFTLKIRSTKLEDSAMYFCASSQSGTGGGYTFGSGTRLTVV.

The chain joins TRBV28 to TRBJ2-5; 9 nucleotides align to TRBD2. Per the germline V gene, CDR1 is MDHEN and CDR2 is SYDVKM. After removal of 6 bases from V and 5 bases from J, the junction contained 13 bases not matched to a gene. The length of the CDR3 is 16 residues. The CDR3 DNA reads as TGTGCCAGCAGGCCCACTCGCGGGAGGGCCCAGGAGACCCAGTACTTC. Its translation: CASRPTRGRAQETQYF.

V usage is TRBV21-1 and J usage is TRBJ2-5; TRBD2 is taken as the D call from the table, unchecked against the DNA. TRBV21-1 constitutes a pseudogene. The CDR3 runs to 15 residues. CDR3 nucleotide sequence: TGTGCCAGCAGCAAGGGACTAGCGGGACAAGAGACCCAGTACTTC. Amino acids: CASSKGLAGQETQYF.

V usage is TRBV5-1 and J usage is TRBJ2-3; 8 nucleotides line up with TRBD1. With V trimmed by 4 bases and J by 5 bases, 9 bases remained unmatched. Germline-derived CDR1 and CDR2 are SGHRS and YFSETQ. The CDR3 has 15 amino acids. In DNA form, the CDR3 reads TGCGCCAGCAGCCTGACAGGGGCACCGGGAGATACGCAGTATTTT. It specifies CASSLTGAPGDTQYF.

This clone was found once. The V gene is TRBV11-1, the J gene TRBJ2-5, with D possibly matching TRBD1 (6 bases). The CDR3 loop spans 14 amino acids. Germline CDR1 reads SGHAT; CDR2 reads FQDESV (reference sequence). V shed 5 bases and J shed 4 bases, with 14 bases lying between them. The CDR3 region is CASSKGIGGETQYF. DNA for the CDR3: TGTGCCAGCAGCAAAGGTATAGGGGGAGAGACCCAGTACTTC. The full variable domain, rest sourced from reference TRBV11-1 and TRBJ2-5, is EAEVAQSPRYKITEKSQAVAFWCDPISGHATLYWYRQILGQGPELLVQFQDESVVDDSQLPKDRFSAERLKGVDSTLKIQPAELGDSAMYLCASSKGIGGETQYFGPGTRLLVL.

The CDR3 bases are TGTGCCAGCAGTGATCGGCTAGCGGATCGGTACTTC. Its protein product is CASSDRLADRYF. V usage is TRBV2 and J usage is TRBJ2-7; 7 bases match TRBD2. CDR3 length: 12 residues. The V gene's germline CDR1 is SNHLY and CDR2 FYNNEI. The V segment lost 3 bases and the J segment 12 bases; nucleotides outside the gene matches: 8.

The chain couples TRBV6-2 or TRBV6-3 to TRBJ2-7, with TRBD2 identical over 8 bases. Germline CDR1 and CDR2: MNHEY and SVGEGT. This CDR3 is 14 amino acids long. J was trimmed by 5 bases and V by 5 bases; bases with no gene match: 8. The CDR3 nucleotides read TGTGCCAGCAGTCCAAGCGGGAGAAGCGACGAGCAGTACTTC. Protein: CASSPSGRSDEQYF.